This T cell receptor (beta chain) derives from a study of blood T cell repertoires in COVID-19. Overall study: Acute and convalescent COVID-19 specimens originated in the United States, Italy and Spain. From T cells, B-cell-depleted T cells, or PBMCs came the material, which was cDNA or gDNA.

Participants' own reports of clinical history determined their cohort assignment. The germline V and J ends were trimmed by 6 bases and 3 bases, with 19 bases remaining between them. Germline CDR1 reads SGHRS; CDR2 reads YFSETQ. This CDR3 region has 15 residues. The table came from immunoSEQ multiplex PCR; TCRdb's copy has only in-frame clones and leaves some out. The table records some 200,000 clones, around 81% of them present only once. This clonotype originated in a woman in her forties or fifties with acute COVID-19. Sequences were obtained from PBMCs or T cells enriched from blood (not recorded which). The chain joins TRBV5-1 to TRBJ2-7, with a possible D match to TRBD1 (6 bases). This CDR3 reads CASTMGQGINYEQYF. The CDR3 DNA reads TGCGCCAGCACGATGGGGCAGGGGATAAACTACGAGCAGTACTTC.